The rows below give T cell receptor beta chains drawn from one sample of a study of cytomegalovirus exposure and HLA in healthy donors. This table comes from immunoSEQ multiplex PCR, and its TCRdb copy is limited to in-frame clones, with some not included. The sample shows about 160,000 clones, around 76% of them seen only once. The sample taken for sequencing was PBMCs. The receptor set was obtained from a female donor in good health and CMV-seronegative. CDR3s include the opening cysteine and the closing phenylalanine or tryptophan. D genes are given only for firm matches. Some rows have no size entry. The others give once, few or many, or a class for an expanded clone.

clone size: -
V gene: TRBV2
D gene: TRBD1
J gene: TRBJ1-2
CDR3 length: 15
CDR3 DNA: TGTGCCAGCAGTGGTGAGGGACAGAAGTACTATGGCTACACCTTC
CDR3 protein: CASSGEGQKYYGYTF

clone size: -
V gene: TRBV9
D gene: -
J gene: TRBJ2-1
CDR3 length: 16
CDR3 DNA: TGTGCCAGCAGCGTAGTTGGCGGGGGCAACTACAATGAGCAGTTCTTC
CDR3 protein: CASSVVGGGNYNEQFF

clone size: -
V gene: TRBV10-1
D gene: -
J gene: TRBJ1-1
CDR3 length: 13
CDR3 DNA: TGCGCCAGCAGAGGACAGTTGAACACTGAAGCTTTCTTT
CDR3 protein: CASRGQLNTEAFF

clone size: few
V gene: TRBV16
D gene: -
J gene: TRBJ2-2
CDR3 length: 14
CDR3 DNA: TGTGCCAGCAGCCAATCAGGAGTTACCGGGGAGCTGTTTTTT
CDR3 protein: CASSQSGVTGELFF

clone size: -
V gene: TRBV5-1
D gene: -
J gene: TRBJ2-7
CDR3 length: 13
CDR3 DNA: TGCGCCAGCAGCTTGTGGGCAGACTACGAGCAGTACTTC
CDR3 protein: CASSLWADYEQYF

clone size: -
V gene: TRBV7-8
D gene: TRBD1
J gene: TRBJ2-7
CDR3 length: 15
CDR3 DNA: TGTGCCAGCAGCTTAGGACAGGGGAGAGGGTACGAGCAGTACTTC
CDR3 protein: CASSLGQGRGYEQYF

clone size: -
V gene: TRBV19
D gene: -
J gene: TRBJ2-5
CDR3 length: 13
CDR3 DNA: TGTGCCAGTAGTATTGGACTCCAAGAGACCCAGTACTTC
CDR3 protein: CASSIGLQETQYF

clone size: -
V gene: TRBV7-3
D gene: -
J gene: TRBJ1-3
CDR3 length: 13
CDR3 DNA: TGTGCCAGCAGCACAGGGTCTGGAAACACCATATATTTT
CDR3 protein: CASSTGSGNTIYF

clone size: -
V gene: TRBV11-2
D gene: -
J gene: TRBJ1-3
CDR3 length: 16
CDR3 DNA: TGTGCCAGCAGCTTAGTCCAGGGGCGAAGGGGAAACACCATATATTTT
CDR3 protein: CASSLVQGRRGNTIYF

clone size: -
V gene: TRBV4-1
D gene: TRBD1
J gene: TRBJ1-1
CDR3 length: 17
CDR3 DNA: TGCGCCAGCAGCCAGATGCGGGACAGGGGGCAAGGCACTGAAGCTTTCTTT
CDR3 protein: CASSQMRDRGQGTEAFF

clone size: -
V gene: TRBV5-1
D gene: TRBD2
J gene: TRBJ2-1
CDR3 length: 14
CDR3 DNA: TGCGCCAGCAGCTTAGGACTAGCGGAAAATGAGCAGTTCTTC
CDR3 protein: CASSLGLAENEQFF